This entry features one TCR beta chain sequence. Its antigen is undetermined. Via MiXCR, TCRdb re-called the 5' RACE reads, giving one row per CDR3 protein. The sample yields approximately 180,000 distinct CDR3 sequences, 15% to 20% seen once. This sample is part of a study of CD8 T cells in ankylosing spondylitis. Overall study results and limits: The study identified a TCR beta motif of several highly homologous variants that appeared characteristic of ankylosing spondylitis blood.

This CDR3 has 20 residues. J gave up 7 bases and V 4 bases, and 24 bases lay outside the gene matches. This TCR derives from a male donor aged 10-29 years with ankylosing spondylitis or in good health (not recorded which). The chain links TRBV23-1 to TRBJ1-5; 8 positions agree with TRBD1. TRBV23-1 is classed as an ORF, of uncertain function. The sequencing sample was made of blood, either unsorted or a sorted T cell fraction (not recorded which). The CDR3 DNA reads as TGCGCCAGCAGTCCCAGCATGGGACAGGAATATAGCAGGGTATTCCAGCCCCAGCATTTT. This translates into CASSPSMGQEYSRVFQPQHF.